The 24 T cell receptor beta chains given below trace back to one sample, sequenced in a study of T cell responses to AZD1222 COVID-19 vaccine. Assay: immunoSEQ multiplex PCR; the TCRdb copy retains only in-frame clones and omits some. The repertoire holds 90,000 to 100,000 clones, with 80% to 90% as singletons. Sequencing was performed on peripheral blood, taken on day 0 of AZD1222 vaccination. The source is an adult in good health.

V usage is TRBV7-9 and J usage is TRBJ2-2; weak D call: TRBD1 (5 bases). Looked up from germline, CDR1 is SEHNR and CDR2 is FQNEAQ (reference sequence). The CDR3 length is 16 residues. V shed 1 base and J shed 0 bases, with 9 bases lying between them. The CDR3 spells CASSLVGRANTGELFF. CDR3 DNA sequence: TGTGCCAGCAGCTTAGTTGGCAGGGCGAACACCGGGGAGCTGTTTTTT.

The CDR3 loop is CASSLTGGPHNEQFF. CDR3 bases: TGTGCCAGCAGTTTAACGGGAGGGCCCCACAATGAGCAGTTCTTC. V and J are TRBV28 and TRBJ2-1; 8 nucleotides agree with TRBD2. The CDR3 totals 15 residues. The V segment lost 2 bases and the J segment 5 bases; nucleotides outside the gene matches: 5. Germline V gene sequence: CDR1 MDHEN, CDR2 SYDVKM.

The chain links TRBV21-1 to TRBJ2-6; TRBD2 reflects the table's D call only, with no check against the DNA. TRBV21-1 is a documented pseudogene. The CDR3 is made up of 17 amino acids. CDR3 loop: CASREQARSSGANVLTF. The CDR3 DNA reads as TGTGCCAGCAGAGAACAAGCGAGGAGCTCTGGGGCCAACGTCCTGACTTTC.

As regards this clone: One end of the junction does not line up with germline, which may come from a read error. The chain joins TRBV9 to TRBJ2-7, with D possibly being TRBD1 (6 bases). CDR1 is SGDLS, CDR2 YYNGEE, per germline. The CDR3 has 14 residues. The CDR3 nucleotides read TGTGCCAGCAGCGTAGAAGGCAGGGGCCGGGACCAACACTTC. Translation gives CASSVEGRGRDQHF.

The chain uses TRBV5-4 and TRBJ1-3; TRBD1 might be the D (6 bases). The CDR3 has 14 residues. V gave up 4 bases and J gave up 3 bases, with 11 bases separating them. Per germline, CDR1 SGHNT and CDR2 YYREEE (reference sequence). This CDR3 reads CASSEQGLGNTIYF. CDR3 DNA: TGTGCCAGCAGCGAACAGGGACTTGGAAACACCATATATTTT.

V is TRBV7-3 and J is TRBJ1-1; D is perhaps TRBD1 (6 bases). Germline V gives CDR1 SGHTA, CDR2 FQGTGA. The V gene lost 4 bases and the J gene lost 4 bases, with 13 bases spanning the gap. CDR3 length equals 14 residues. CDR3 bases: TGTGCCAGCAGCTCCGGGAGGGGGTCCACTGAAGCTTTCTTT. Its translation is CASSSGRGSTEAFF.

This clone is a singleton in its sample. The rearrangement links TRBV3-1 (or the pseudogene TRBV3-2) to TRBJ1-6, with D possibly TRBD1 on 6 matching bases. The CDR3 is 17 amino acids. Germline values: CDR1 LGHDT, CDR2 YNNKEL (reference sequence). V dropped 8 bases and J dropped 7 bases, with 24 bases sitting between them. This CDR3 reads CASRTIQGTYENSPLHF. DNA of the CDR3: TGTGCCAGCCGGACTATCCAGGGGACCTATGAAAATTCACCCCTCCACTTT.

The gene calls are TRBV5-1 and TRBJ1-1; D might be TRBD1 (6 bases). The CDR3 is 15 amino acids. The V end was cut by 3 bases, the J end by 6 bases, with 18 bases between. Germline assignment: CDR1 SGHRS and CDR2 YFSETQ. The CDR3 here is CASSSNGGIEAEAFF. The DNA for the CDR3 is TGCGCCAGCAGCTCCAACGGGGGCATCGAGGCTGAAGCTTTCTTT. The full variable domain, rest sourced from reference TRBV5-1 and TRBJ1-1, is KAGVTQTPRYLIKTRGQQVTLSCSPISGHRSVSWYQQTPGQGLQFLFEYFSETQRNKGNFPGRFSGRQFSNSRSEMNVSTLELGDSALYLCASSSNGGIEAEAFFGQGTRLTVV.

This sequence joins TRBV28 and TRBJ2-6; the D gene is possibly TRBD2 (5 bases). Germline CDR1 reads MDHEN; CDR2 reads SYDVKM. V lost 5 bases and J 4 bases, leaving 15 bases between the germline ends. The CDR3 sequence is 16 residues long. CDR3 DNA: TGTGCCAGCAGTGCTCCGGGGATGAGGGGGGCCAACGTCCTGACTTTC. Its translation is CASSAPGMRGANVLTF.

The V and J genes are TRBV24-1 and TRBJ1-2, with unresolved D. From germline, CDR1 is KGHDR and CDR2 SFDVKD. This CDR3 is 12 amino acids long. Trimming pared 8 bases from V and 1 base from J, leaving 7 bases between. Here the CDR3 reads CATINCNYGYTF. The CDR3 coding sequence is TGTGCCACCATTAATTGTAACTATGGCTACACCTTC.

This clone has only a few counts. This chain links TRBV3-1 (or the pseudogene TRBV3-2) with TRBJ2-1; the D gene is possibly TRBD1 (5 bases). Trimming pared 1 base from V and 6 bases from J, leaving 16 bases between. Germline-derived CDR1 and CDR2 are LGHDT and YNNKEL (reference sequence). The CDR3 contains 16 residues. The CDR3 loop reads CASSQGAPRETNEQFF. The CDR3 bases are TGTGCCAGCAGCCAAGGTGCCCCCAGGGAAACCAATGAGCAGTTCTTC.

The V gene is TRBV6-5, the J gene TRBJ2-3; TRBD2 aligns across 12 bases. The V segment lost 0 bases and the J segment 8 bases; nucleotides outside the gene matches: 3. The CDR3 has 15 amino acids. CDR1 and CDR2 from the germline V gene are MNHEY and SVGAGI. Here the CDR3 reads CASSYSTSGGGTQYF. The CDR3 region has the DNA TGTGCCAGCAGTTACTCGACTAGCGGGGGTGGTACGCAGTATTTT.

J is TRBJ2-5 and V is TRBV7-8; 11 bases line up with TRBD1. Per germline, CDR1 SGHVS and CDR2 FQNEAQ. V lost 4 bases to trimming and J lost 7 bases; unmatched junction nucleotides: 2. This CDR3 comprises 13 residues. CDR3 protein: CASSYGTGGTQYF. CDR3 nucleotide sequence: TGTGCCAGCAGCTATGGGACAGGGGGGACCCAGTACTTC.

This clone has a single count. V usage is TRBV2 and J usage is TRBJ2-3; D is undetermined. With 1 base removed from V and 4 bases from J, the gap between germline ends came to 6 bases. Germline loops: CDR1 SNHLY, CDR2 FYNNEI. The CDR3 totals 13 residues. This chain's CDR3 is CASSEGGADTQYF. For the CDR3, the DNA is TGTGCCAGCAGTGAAGGTGGGGCAGATACGCAGTATTTT.

The chain couples TRBV12-3 or TRBV12-4 to TRBJ1-1, with D tentatively TRBD1 (6 bases). The CDR3 contains 13 residues. V gave up 5 bases and J gave up 1 base, with 8 bases separating them. CDR3 sequence (DNA): TGTGCCAGCAGTCCAGGGGAGAACACTGAAGCTTTCTTT. It translates to CASSPGENTEAFF.

This chain connects TRBV7-6 to TRBJ1-4; D perhaps matches TRBD1 (6 bases). Trimming took off 6 bases at V and 2 bases at J, with 13 bases between the two ends. This CDR3 region has 15 residues. The germline V gene encodes CDR1 SGHVS and CDR2 FNYEAQ. This CDR3 reads CASRSGVATNEKLFF. In DNA form, the CDR3 reads TGTGCCAGCAGGTCAGGGGTGGCGACTAATGAAAAACTGTTTTTT.

This chain joins TRBV2 and TRBJ1-5; no reliable D call. V was pared by 8 bases and J by 5 bases, with 10 bases between. Germline V gene data show CDR1 as SNHLY and CDR2 as FYNNEI. This CDR3 spans 12 amino acids. CDR3 loop: CASGYTDQPQHF. As DNA, the CDR3 is TGTGCCAGCGGGTACACAGATCAGCCCCAGCATTTT.

The gene calls are TRBV27 and TRBJ2-7, with D tentatively TRBD1 (6 bases). The CDR3 extends over 20 amino acids. Germline CDR1 reads MNHEY; CDR2 reads SMNVEV (reference sequence). Trimming removed 5 bases at V and 3 bases at J, with 32 bases between. This chain's CDR3 is CASSPPAGVLNPRGVYEQYF. The CDR3 DNA sequence: TGTGCCAGCAGTCCGCCGGCAGGGGTACTCAACCCTCGTGGAGTCTACGAGCAGTACTTC.

J is TRBJ1-4 and V is TRBV19; D gene ambiguous. The germline V gene has CDR1 LNHDA and CDR2 SQIVND (reference sequence). V was clipped by 5 bases and J by 5 bases, with 9 bases between them. The CDR3 contains 13 residues. The CDR3 DNA sequence: TGTGCCAGTAGTTACCTCTCAAATGAAAAACTGTTTTTT. It is translated as CASSYLSNEKLFF. The whole variable domain, filled in from reference TRBV19 and TRBJ1-4, reads DGGITQSPKYLFRKEGQNVTLSCEQNLNHDAMYWYRQDPGQGLRLIYYSQIVNDFQKGDIAEGYSVSREKKESFPLTVTSAQKNPTAFYLCASSYLSNEKLFFGSGTQLSVL.

The genes are TRBV6-6 and TRBJ2-7, with a tentative D call TRBD2 (6 bases). The germline V gene has CDR1 MNHNY and CDR2 SVGAGI (reference sequence). Deletions cut 5 bases from V and 4 bases from J, with 15 bases between. The CDR3 has 14 residues. CDR3 protein: CASSGTSAGYEQYF. DNA of the CDR3: TGTGCCAGCAGTGGAACTAGTGCGGGGTACGAGCAGTACTTC.

The chain links TRBV4-2 to TRBJ2-1, with 8 bases fitting TRBD2. The CDR3 consists of 17 residues. Germline V gene data show CDR1 as LGHNA and CDR2 as YNFKEQ. The V gene end was trimmed by 0 bases and the J gene end by 2 bases; junction bases not matched to a gene: 6. In DNA form, the CDR3 reads TGTGCCAGCAGCCAAGATAGAGGACTAGCCACCTACAATGAGCAGTTCTTC. As protein: CASSQDRGLATYNEQFF.

The chain combines TRBV6-2 or TRBV6-3 with TRBJ1-1; maybe TRBD1 (5 bases). The CDR3 extends over 15 amino acids. CDR1 and CDR2 (germline): MNHEY, SVGEGT. The germline V and J ends were trimmed by 0 bases and 2 bases, with 10 bases remaining between them. CDR3: CASSYSGVRNTEAFF. DNA of the CDR3: TGTGCCAGCAGTTACTCGGGGGTACGAAACACTGAAGCTTTCTTT.

The genes are TRBV5-6 and TRBJ1-2; 8 nucleotides agree with TRBD1. CDR3 length: 15 amino acids. The V segment lost 4 bases and the J segment 6 bases; nucleotides outside the gene matches: 11. Germline V gives CDR1 SGHDT, CDR2 YYEEEE. CDR3 sequence reads: CASSPRTGTGHGYTF. CDR3 DNA: TGTGCCAGCAGCCCTCGGACCGGGACAGGTCATGGCTACACCTTC.

In DNA form, the CDR3 reads TGTGCCAGCAGGGGCACAGCGGGGGGTGAAGCTTTCTTT. Residues: CASRGTAGGEAFF. The chain has TRBV6-5 and TRBJ1-1; D perhaps matches TRBD1 (5 bases). The V gene's germline CDR1 is MNHEY and CDR2 SVGAGI. V lost 6 bases to trimming and J lost 7 bases, with 15 bases between them. The CDR3 consists of 13 residues.